One and the same sample provided the 13 T cell receptor beta chains below, sequenced in a study of T cell repertoires and Cas9 in healthy adults. This table comes from immunoSEQ multiplex PCR, and its TCRdb copy is limited to in-frame clones, with some not included. The top ten hold 1.5% to 1.7% of the sample, which has tens of thousands of clones, less than 95% seen once. The sequenced sample was CD4+ effector T cells (CD127+, CD25-, CD137-, CD154-) from PBMCs; culture status not recorded. The origin of the receptors is a human donor in good health.

The rearrangement joins TRBV18 to TRBJ1-1; perhaps TRBD1 as D (5 bases). The CDR3 length is 14 residues. CDR1 and CDR2 (germline): KGHSH, LQKENI. Trimming stripped 2 bases from V and 1 base from J, with 8 bases between. CDR3 sequence (DNA): TGTGCCAGCTCACCAATCGGGGCGAACACTGAAGCTTTCTTT. It encodes CASSPIGANTEAFF.

The chain recombines TRBV6-5 with TRBJ2-6, with 7 positions matching TRBD1. V dropped 6 bases and J dropped 2; count of bases not matched to a gene: 4. There are 15 residues in the CDR3. Germline V gene sequence: CDR1 MNHEY, CDR2 SVGAGI. In DNA, the CDR3 is TGTGCCAGCAGACTACAGGGGACTGGGGCCAACGTCCTGACTTTC. It codes for CASRLQGTGANVLTF.

The CDR3 nucleotides read TGTGCCAGCACCAGAAGGGGGGGCCCGGTGGGAGAGCAGTACTTC. Its translation is CASTRRGGPVGEQYF. This chain connects TRBV5-4 to TRBJ2-7; a possible D gene is TRBD2 (7 bases). Germline lookup yields CDR1 SGHNT and CDR2 YYREEE (reference sequence). This CDR3 spans 15 amino acids. Trimming pared 6 bases from V and 7 bases from J, leaving 23 bases between. The full variable domain, rest sourced from reference TRBV5-4 and TRBJ2-7, is ETGVTQSPTHLIKTRGQQVTLRCSSQSGHNTVSWYQQALGQGPQFIFQYYREEENGRGNFPPRFSGLQFPNYSSELNVNALELDDSALYLCASTRRGGPVGEQYFGPGTRLTVT.

CDR3 in amino acids: CAWSVRLMNTEAFF. For the CDR3, the DNA is TGTGCCTGGAGTGTACGTCTCATGAACACTGAAGCTTTCTTT. The chain couples TRBV30 to TRBJ1-1; the D is unclear. This CDR3 region has 14 residues. Trimming pared 0 bases from V and 0 bases from J, leaving 8 bases between. Germline CDR1 and CDR2: GTSNPN and SVGIG (reference sequence).

V and J are TRBV5-1 and TRBJ1-4, with D unresolved. CDR1 and CDR2 (germline): SGHRS, YFSETQ. V lost 0 bases and J lost 3, with 9 bases in between. The CDR3 has 15 residues. The CDR3 spells CASSLGGTPNEKLFF. CDR3 DNA: TGCGCCAGCAGCTTGGGAGGTACACCTAATGAAAAACTGTTTTTT.

The chain uses TRBV7-2 and TRBJ2-2; TRBD2 agrees at 8 bases. V shed 5 bases, J shed 1 base, and the junction held 0 bases outside the gene matches. The CDR3 is 14 amino acids. Germline V lookup: CDR1 SGHTA, CDR2 FQGNSA. In DNA, the CDR3 is TGTGCCAGCAGCCGGGGGGGGAACACCGGGGAGCTGTTTTTT. Protein: CASSRGGNTGELFF.

This clone has just one count. At one end, the junction sequence differs from germline, possibly due to a read error. The chain uses TRBV5-1 and TRBJ1-2; a possible D gene is TRBD1 (5 bases). This CDR3 has 14 amino acids. Germline loops: CDR1 SGHRS, CDR2 YFSETQ. This CDR3 reads CARSWGGPNYGYTF. CDR3 coding DNA: TGCGCCCGCAGCTGGGGGGGTCCTAACTATGGCTACACCTTC.

The rearrangement links TRBV28 to TRBJ1-1; perhaps TRBD1 as D (5 bases). Germline V gene lookup returns CDR1 MDHEN and CDR2 SYDVKM. V shed 8 bases and J shed 4 bases, with 11 bases lying between them. This CDR3 has 12 residues. The CDR3 loop is CASGDLGTEAFF. Here the CDR3 DNA reads TGTGCCAGCGGGGACTTGGGCACTGAAGCTTTCTTT.

The V gene is TRBV11-3, the J gene TRBJ2-1, with D maybe TRBD1 (6 bases). CDR3 size: 18 residues. Germline loops: CDR1 SGHNT, CDR2 YENEEA. The germline V and J ends were trimmed by 4 bases and 1 base, with 20 bases remaining between them. The CDR3 DNA follows: TGTGCCAGCAGCTCAGCCCACAGGGATAAGAGGTCCTACAATGAGCAGTTCTTC. As protein: CASSSAHRDKRSYNEQFF.

The V and J genes are TRBV6-6 and TRBJ1-1; D gene ambiguous. The CDR3 covers 14 residues. Trimming stripped 8 bases from V and 12 bases from J, with 25 bases between. Looked up from germline, CDR1 is MNHNY and CDR2 is SVGAGI (reference sequence). CDR3 in DNA: TGTGCCAGCCTTCTGGAGGCGGGAGGGCCTGAGTCTTTCTTT. Translated: CASLLEAGGPESFF.

The V call is TRBV4-2, the J call TRBJ1-2; D is perhaps TRBD1 (5 bases). The CDR3 contains 14 residues. V was trimmed by 1 base and J by 6 bases, leaving 12 bases between them. Germline-derived CDR1 and CDR2 are LGHNA and YNFKEQ. The CDR3 DNA reads TGTGCCAGCAGCCAAGCCACAGGTACGGATGGCTACACCTTC. Protein sequence: CASSQATGTDGYTF.

This clone was picked up one time. The chain links TRBV15 to TRBJ2-3; the D is unclear. The germline V gene encodes CDR1 LNHNV and CDR2 YYDKDF (reference sequence). The V end was cut by 3 bases, the J end by 5 bases, with 9 bases between. The CDR3 has 13 amino acids. Here the CDR3 DNA reads TGTGCCACCAGCAGTAAGGCTGAAGATACGCAGTATTTT. Encoded protein: CATSSKAEDTQYF.

The V gene is TRBV5-1, the J gene TRBJ2-2; TRBD2 matches at 7 bases. This CDR3 has 16 amino acids. V shed 0 bases and J 3 bases; nucleotides not matched to a gene: 5. CDR1 is SGHRS, CDR2 YFSETQ, per germline. The CDR3 loop reads CASSLVAGDHTGELFF. The DNA for the CDR3 is TGCGCCAGCAGCTTGGTTGCGGGAGATCACACCGGGGAGCTGTTTTTT.